This entry lists 6 T cell receptor beta chains sequenced from one sample in a study of shared clonotypes between healthy human individuals. Here immunoSEQ multiplex PCR was the method, and the copy in TCRdb shows in-frame clones only, minus some. The sample records about 1.9 million clones, 85% to 95% being singletons. CD45RO-negative, CCR7-positively selected cells formed the naive CD8 fraction, excluding terminally differentiated effector memory CD45RA+ cells. Sequencing input: naive CD8+ T cells from PBMCs. These TCRs come from a man younger than 35 in good health. Some clones in this sample may be carry-over from other donors' samples.

The V call is TRBV7-8, the J call TRBJ2-3, with unresolved D. This CDR3 is 15 amino acids long. Germline lookup yields CDR1 SGHVS and CDR2 FQNEAQ. Trimming took 1 base from V and 0 from J, leaving 8 bases between them. CDR3 DNA sequence: TGTGCCAGCAGCTTAGGCCTCCATAGCACAGATACGCAGTATTTT. It is translated as CASSLGLHSTDTQYF.

The CDR3: CASSTGLAGVYEQYF. The CDR3 nucleotides read TGTGCCAGCAGTACAGGACTAGCGGGAGTTTACGAGCAGTACTTC. This chain links TRBV6-1 with TRBJ2-7; 13 bases match TRBD2. V lost 5 bases, J lost 4 bases, and 5 bases stayed unmatched. This CDR3 is built from 15 residues. The germline V gene has CDR1 MNHNS and CDR2 SASEGT.

The chain is built from TRBV27 and TRBJ2-5; D is possibly TRBD2 (6 bases). CDR1 and CDR2 (germline): MNHEY, SMNVEV (reference sequence). This CDR3 is built from 13 residues. V lost 5 bases to trimming and J lost 2 bases, with 9 bases between them. The CDR3 coding sequence is TGTGCCAGCAGTGCGGGATATCAAGAGACCCAGTACTTC. The encoded protein is CASSAGYQETQYF.

This rearrangement joins TRBV13 to TRBJ1-2; D not resolved. Trimming removed 3 bases from V and 4 bases from J, with 15 bases in between. This CDR3 region has 15 residues. CDR1 and CDR2 (germline): PRHDT, FYEKMQ (reference sequence). The DNA for the CDR3 is TGTGCCAGCAGCTTTAATCGGGCGCCGGGCTATGGCTACACCTTC. Translated, it gives CASSFNRAPGYGYTF.

The gene calls are TRBV9 and TRBJ2-1; TRBD2 agrees at 10 bases. The CDR3 length is 18 residues. The J segment lost 4 bases and the V segment lost 1 base, leaving 11 bases of the junction unmatched. Germline V lookup: CDR1 SGDLS, CDR2 YYNGEE. The CDR3 region is CASSVTLAGEPPYNEQFF. DNA of the CDR3: TGTGCCAGCAGCGTAACGCTAGCGGGAGAGCCCCCTTACAATGAGCAGTTCTTC.

Concerning this clone itself: This sample also contains other DNA sequences that code for the same CDR3. This rearrangement joins TRBV27 to TRBJ1-1, with D unresolved. The CDR3 is 14 residues long. V lost 0 bases and J lost 1, with 6 bases in between. From germline, CDR1 is MNHEY and CDR2 SMNVEV (reference sequence). Written as DNA, the CDR3 is TGTGCCAGCAGTTTATCGGGTGGGAACACTGAAGCTTTCTTT. Translated: CASSLSGGNTEAFF.